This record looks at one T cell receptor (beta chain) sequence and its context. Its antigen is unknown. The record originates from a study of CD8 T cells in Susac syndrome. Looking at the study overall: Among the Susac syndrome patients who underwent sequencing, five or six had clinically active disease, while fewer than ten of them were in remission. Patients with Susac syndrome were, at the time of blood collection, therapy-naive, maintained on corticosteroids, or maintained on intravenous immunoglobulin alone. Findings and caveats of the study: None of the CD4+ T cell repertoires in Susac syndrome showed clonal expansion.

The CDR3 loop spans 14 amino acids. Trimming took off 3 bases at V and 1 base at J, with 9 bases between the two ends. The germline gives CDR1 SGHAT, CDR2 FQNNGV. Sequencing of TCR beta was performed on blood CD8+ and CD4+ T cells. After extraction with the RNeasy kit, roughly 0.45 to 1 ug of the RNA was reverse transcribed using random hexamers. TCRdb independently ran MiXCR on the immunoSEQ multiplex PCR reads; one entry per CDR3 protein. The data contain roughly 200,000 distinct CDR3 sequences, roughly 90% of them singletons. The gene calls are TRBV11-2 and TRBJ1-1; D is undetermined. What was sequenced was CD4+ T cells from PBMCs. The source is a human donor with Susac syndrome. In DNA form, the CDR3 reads TGTGCCAGCAGCTTTCTCGGTGCGAACACTGAAGCTTTCTTT. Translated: CASSFLGANTEAFF.